This entry describes one T cell receptor beta chain. The V gene lost 4 bases and the J gene lost 4 bases, with 6 bases spanning the gap. CDR3 length: 12 residues. The germline gives CDR1 MNHEY, CDR2 SVGAGI. Using immunoSEQ multiplex PCR, the repertoire was profiled, and TCRdb retains in-frame clones only, with some absent. This sample has 80,000 to 130,000 clones, with 90% to 95% found just once. The sample comes from a study of T cell changes during pregnancy in multiple sclerosis. This clonotype originated in a female donor with multiple sclerosis, enrolled in a pregnancy study. V usage is TRBV6-5 and J usage is TRBJ2-3; D is unclear. Specimen: peripheral blood, collected in the second trimester of pregnancy. The CDR3 coding sequence is TGTGCCAGCAGTTCCCTTGCAGATACGCAGTATTTT. Amino acids: CASSSLADTQYF.